These 29 T cell receptor beta chains were all obtained from the same sample, sequenced in a study of CD8 T cells in ankylosing spondylitis. From the 5' RACE reads, TCRdb called clonotypes with MiXCR, one entry per CDR3 protein. The sample gives a few hundred thousand distinct CDR3 sequences, more than 9% of which show up once; about 10% is in the top ten. Sequencing was done on a sample of blood, either unsorted or a sorted T cell fraction (not recorded which). All receptors come from a female donor with ankylosing spondylitis or in good health (not recorded which).

This clonotype was observed at least ten times. The chain carries TRBV27 and TRBJ2-5; 7 positions agree with TRBD2. V was pared by 3 bases and J by 3 bases, with 16 bases of the junction left unmatched. Germline V gene lookup returns CDR1 MNHEY and CDR2 SMNVEV (reference sequence). CDR3 size: 18 residues. This CDR3 reads CASSFLSIGGTMKETQYF. The CDR3 nucleotides are TGTGCCAGCAGTTTTTTGTCGATTGGCGGGACTATGAAAGAGACCCAGTACTTC.

This clonotype was observed a few times. This chain links TRBV18 with TRBJ2-7; D might be TRBD2 (6 bases). Germline assignment: CDR1 KGHSH and CDR2 LQKENI. Between the trimmed V and J ends, which lost 2 bases and 2 bases, there was a span of 19 bases. The CDR3 is made up of 17 amino acids. CDR3 sequence (DNA): TGTGCCAGCTCACCAGGACTGGGGGGACCGCCGACCTACGAGCAGTACTTC. This codes for CASSPGLGGPPTYEQYF.

This clonotype has at least ten counts. The chain has TRBV20-1 and TRBJ2-7; the D gene is possibly TRBD1 (8 bases). The CDR3 spans 17 residues. V was clipped by 2 bases and J by 7 bases, with 27 bases between them. Germline lookup yields CDR1 DFQATT and CDR2 SNEGSKA (reference sequence). In DNA, the CDR3 is TGCAGTGCTAGATTTGTCCGACAGGGGCGGGAGCTTTGGGAGCAGTACTTC. The encoded protein is CSARFVRQGRELWEQYF.

There are many counts of this clonotype. The chain has TRBV18 and TRBJ2-7; unclear D gene. V gave up 0 bases and J gave up 6 bases, with 15 bases separating them. The CDR3 runs to 15 residues. Germline V gene data show CDR1 as KGHSH and CDR2 as LQKENI. The CDR3 coding sequence is TGTGCCAGCTCACCACCGACGAAAGTAGGCGGCGAGCAGTACTTC. It specifies CASSPPTKVGGEQYF.

This sequence joins TRBV20-1 and TRBJ2-1; 13 positions match TRBD2. V shed 6 bases and J 4 bases; nucleotides not matched to a gene: 12. Germline V gene data show CDR1 as DFQATT and CDR2 as SNEGSKA (reference sequence). The CDR3 has 17 residues. The chain's CDR3 is CSAGQGLAGLQYNEQFF. The CDR3 DNA sequence: TGCAGTGCAGGGCAGGGACTAGCGGGGTTGCAATACAATGAGCAGTTCTTC.

The CDR3 sequence is CAISPALFGPGGMNTEAFF. The CDR3 bases are TGTGCCATCAGTCCTGCACTTTTCGGTCCAGGGGGTATGAACACTGAAGCTTTCTTT. V gene TRBV3-1 combines with J gene TRBJ1-1; 7 positions agree with TRBD1. The CDR3 covers 19 residues. The V segment lost 10 bases and the J segment 0 bases; nucleotides outside the gene matches: 23. Per the germline V gene, CDR1 is LGHDT and CDR2 is YNNKEL (reference sequence).

Turning to this clonotype: With a much larger clone just one base away, this may be a read error. J is TRBJ2-5 and V is TRBV25-1, with D perhaps TRBD1 (5 bases). The germline V gene encodes CDR1 MGHDK and CDR2 SYGVNS. V lost 2 bases and J lost 3, with 13 bases in between. The CDR3 extends over 15 amino acids. CDR3 in amino acids: CASSEHMDKEETQYF. CDR3 bases: TGTGCCAGCAGTGAACATATGGACAAAGAAGAGACCCAGTACTTC.

This clonotype has more than one count but fewer than ten. The chain combines TRBV10-3 with TRBJ2-1; 7 bases line up with TRBD1. The CDR3 is made up of 13 amino acids. With V trimmed by 8 bases and J by 0 bases, 1 base remained unmatched. Germline V CDR1 and CDR2: ENHRY, SYGVKD. The CDR3 bases are TGTGCCATCCAGGGGGTCTCCTACAATGAGCAGTTCTTC. Translated: CAIQGVSYNEQFF.

This clonotype showed up many times. The V call is TRBV10-3, the J call TRBJ2-4, with 9 positions matching TRBD1. CDR1 and CDR2 from the germline V gene are ENHRY and SYGVKD. V shed 0 bases and J 5 bases; nucleotides not matched to a gene: 8. This CDR3 is built from 17 residues. This CDR3 is CAISESGQGRSENIQYF. CDR3 nucleotide sequence: TGTGCCATCAGTGAGTCAGGACAGGGGCGGTCGGAAAACATTCAGTACTTC.

This clonotype was counted ten times or more. The V and J genes are TRBV12-3 or TRBV12-4 and TRBJ2-3; 7 nucleotides line up with TRBD1. The CDR3 covers 13 residues. With V trimmed by 5 bases and J by 5 bases, 4 bases remained unmatched. CDR3 sequence (DNA): TGTGCCAGCAGTCAGGGGGAAAAAGATACGCAGTATTTT. Protein product: CASSQGEKDTQYF.

This clonotype was found many times. This sequence joins TRBV7-9 and TRBJ2-1; D unclear. The germline V and J ends were trimmed by 4 bases and 5 bases, with 15 bases remaining between them. This CDR3 is 15 amino acids long. The germline V gene has CDR1 SEHNR and CDR2 FQNEAQ (reference sequence). The CDR3 reads CASSYSETGHNEQFF. The CDR3 DNA is TGTGCCAGCAGCTACAGCGAGACCGGACACAATGAGCAGTTCTTC.

This clonotype was recorded at least ten times. The rearrangement uses TRBV7-6 and TRBJ1-6; D is uncertain. V dropped 4 bases and J dropped 10 bases, with 8 bases sitting between them. The germline V gene has CDR1 SGHVS and CDR2 FNYEAQ. The CDR3 sequence is 12 residues long. The CDR3 DNA sequence: TGTGCCAGCAGCTCTAGGCTATCACCCCTCCACTTT. Amino acid sequence: CASSSRLSPLHF.

This clonotype was found many times. J is TRBJ2-3 and V is TRBV20-1, with 15 nucleotides matching TRBD2. Germline-derived CDR1 and CDR2 are DFQATT and SNEGSKA (reference sequence). J lost 7 bases, V lost 6 bases, and 11 bases had no gene match. The CDR3 totals 16 residues. In nucleotides, the CDR3 is TGCAGTGCCAACTTAGGACTAGCGGGAGGGCCCTATACGCAGTATTTT. Amino acid sequence: CSANLGLAGGPYTQYF.

The rearrangement uses TRBV7-6 and TRBJ2-7; D assignment may be TRBD1 or TRBD2 (5 bases each). Between the trimmed V and J ends, which lost 8 bases and 7 bases, there was a span of 18 bases. This CDR3 comprises 13 residues. Germline V gene data show CDR1 as SGHVS and CDR2 as FNYEAQ. The CDR3 loop is CASAGDDSDEQYF. DNA of the CDR3: TGTGCCAGCGCTGGGGACGATTCGGATGAGCAGTACTTC.

This chain connects TRBV20-1 to TRBJ2-1; a weak D match, TRBD2 (5 bases). V lost 0 bases to trimming and J lost 3 bases, with 18 bases between them. The CDR3 is made up of 17 amino acids. Germline V gives CDR1 DFQATT, CDR2 SNEGSKA (reference sequence). The CDR3 DNA is TGCAGTGCTAGAGATTATCAGCGGAGGCAACTCTACAATGAGCAGTTCTTC. It translates to CSARDYQRRQLYNEQFF.

The table lists this clonotype with many counts. The chain joins TRBV28 to TRBJ2-1; 8 nucleotides align to TRBD2. The CDR3 is 13 residues long. Per germline, CDR1 MDHEN and CDR2 SYDVKM. V gave up 6 bases and J gave up 9 bases; unmatched junction bases: 7. DNA of the CDR3: TGTGCCAGCAGCCCCAGAACTAGCGGTGAGCAGTTCTTC. It is translated as CASSPRTSGEQFF.

This clonotype showed up many times. V is TRBV12-3 or TRBV12-4 and J is TRBJ2-5, with D hard to call. Trimming left V 5 bases short and J 2 bases short, with 12 bases between. The CDR3 consists of 14 residues. The CDR3 spells CASSPRDLQETQYF. The CDR3 region has the DNA TGTGCCAGCAGTCCAAGGGATTTACAAGAGACCCAGTACTTC.

This clonotype was observed at least ten times. V gene TRBV19 combines with J gene TRBJ1-5; 7 nucleotides agree with TRBD1. This CDR3 spans 15 amino acids. After removal of 6 bases from V and 11 bases from J, the junction contained 16 bases not matched to a gene. Germline CDR1 reads LNHDA; CDR2 reads SQIVND (reference sequence). The CDR3: CASRTRTGGQMAQHF. In nucleotides, the CDR3 is TGTGCCAGTAGGACCAGGACAGGCGGCCAGATGGCCCAGCATTTT.

This clonotype was seen repeatedly, ten times or more. CDR3 in DNA: TGCAGTGCTAGAGACTTTCAGGCTAGCGGGGGCCTGAGCACAGATACGCAGTATTTT. Encoded protein: CSARDFQASGGLSTDTQYF. V is TRBV20-1 and J is TRBJ2-3; 10 bases are a match to TRBD2. V was clipped by 0 bases and J by 0 bases; unmatched bases: 12. The CDR3 is 19 amino acids. CDR1 and CDR2 (germline): DFQATT, SNEGSKA (reference sequence).

This clonotype was counted many times. V is TRBV18 and J is TRBJ2-6, with D possibly TRBD2 on 5 matching bases. From germline, CDR1 is KGHSH and CDR2 LQKENI. The CDR3 runs to 17 residues. V lost 2 bases and J lost 0, with 11 bases in between. The CDR3, as DNA: TGTGCCAGCTCACCAACCCTCGGAGGCTCTGGGGCCAACGTCCTGACTTTC. Translation: CASSPTLGGSGANVLTF.

This clonotype showed up many times. This chain links TRBV6-2 or TRBV6-3 with TRBJ1-1; D is unresolved. Trimming took off 2 bases at V and 3 bases at J, with 7 bases between the two ends. Germline assignment: CDR1 MNHEY and CDR2 SVGEGT. The CDR3 totals 13 residues. This CDR3 reads CASSYGSYTEAFF. The CDR3 nucleotides are TGTGCCAGCAGTTACGGCAGCTACACTGAAGCTTTCTTT.

V gene TRBV5-1 combines with J gene TRBJ2-1; 10 bases line up with TRBD1. V was clipped by 4 bases and J by 8 bases; unmatched bases: 9. The CDR3 contains 15 residues. Germline V gives CDR1 SGHRS, CDR2 YFSETQ. The CDR3 region has the DNA TGCGCCAGCAGCGTTACGGGACAGGGGAACCATGAGCAGTTCTTC. Translating gives CASSVTGQGNHEQFF.

This clonotype occurred many times. The chain recombines TRBV7-9 with TRBJ2-1; D may correspond to TRBD1 or TRBD2 (5 bases each). Germline CDR1 is SEHNR and CDR2 is FQNEAQ (reference sequence). The CDR3 contains 16 residues. The V and J ends lost 9 bases and 0 bases respectively, with 18 bases between them. Here the CDR3 reads CASIPHGTRSYNEQFF. The CDR3 DNA reads TGTGCCAGTATTCCACATGGGACCCGCTCCTACAATGAGCAGTTCTTC.

This clonotype was detected ten times or more. The chain employs TRBV5-1 and TRBJ1-4; D ambiguous. Germline CDR1 SGHRS, CDR2 YFSETQ. CDR3 size: 15 residues. With 0 bases removed from V and 0 bases from J, the gap between germline ends came to 6 bases. Written as DNA, the CDR3 is TGCGCCAGCAGCTTGGGGGCTTCAACTAATGAAAAACTGTTTTTT. It yields the protein CASSLGASTNEKLFF.

This clonotype was seen only a few times. The gene calls are TRBV20-1 and TRBJ2-1; tentatively, D is TRBD2 (7 bases). Per the germline V gene, CDR1 is DFQATT and CDR2 is SNEGSKA (reference sequence). The length of the CDR3 is 15 residues. The germline V and J ends were trimmed by 4 bases and 8 bases, with 21 bases remaining between them. The CDR3 loop is CSATSGGGRGYEQFF. The CDR3 DNA reads as TGCAGTGCTACTAGCGGTGGGGGCCGGGGGTATGAGCAGTTCTTC.

The rearrangement joins TRBV12-3 or TRBV12-4 to TRBJ1-1; D call uncertain. The CDR3 runs 14 residues. The V gene lost 6 bases and the J gene lost 4 bases, with 15 bases spanning the gap. CDR3 sequence: CASSPTAPGTEAFF. The CDR3 DNA reads TGTGCCAGCAGCCCGACCGCCCCGGGCACTGAAGCTTTCTTT.

This clonotype appeared many times. J is TRBJ1-4 and V is TRBV20-1; TRBD1 aligns across 7 bases. J lost 2 bases, V lost 5 bases, and 2 bases had no gene match. The CDR3 is made up of 13 amino acids. The germline V gene encodes CDR1 DFQATT and CDR2 SNEGSKA (reference sequence). This chain's CDR3 is CSAVQGTNEKLFF. CDR3 coding DNA: TGCAGTGCTGTACAGGGGACTAATGAAAAACTGTTTTTT.

The sample holds many counts of this clonotype. CDR3 DNA: TGCAGTGCCCTTAGCGGGGCGGGGAACAATGAGCAGTTCTTC. Translation: CSALSGAGNNEQFF. The chain carries TRBV20-1 and TRBJ2-1; 8 bases are a match to TRBD2. This CDR3 region has 14 residues. The V segment lost 6 bases and the J segment 5 bases; nucleotides outside the gene matches: 9. Germline CDR1 and CDR2: DFQATT and SNEGSKA (reference sequence).

V and J are TRBV29-1 and TRBJ2-1; 11 bases match TRBD2. The J segment lost 8 bases and the V segment lost 5 bases, leaving 5 bases of the junction unmatched. CDR1 is SQVTM, CDR2 ANQGSEA, per germline. The CDR3 consists of 13 residues. The CDR3 nucleotides are TGCAGCGTTACTAGCGGGAGCGTCTATGAGCAGTTCTTC. Amino acids: CSVTSGSVYEQFF.